The present T cell receptor beta chain was sequenced within a study of cytomegalovirus exposure and HLA in healthy donors. The CDR3 contains 13 residues. Germline lookup yields CDR1 SGHAT and CDR2 FQDESV (reference sequence). Trimming took 5 bases from V and 5 from J, leaving 12 bases between them. The data were produced by immunoSEQ multiplex PCR, yet TCRdb's version contains in-frame clones alone and is incomplete. The sample contains some 40,000 clones, over 80% of which appear only once. The sequenced sample was PBMCs. This TCR was sampled from a man in his late teens or twenties in good health and CMV-seronegative. The rearrangement links TRBV11-1 to TRBJ1-1; maybe TRBD1 (6 bases). In DNA, the CDR3 is TGTGCCAGCAGCCGAACAGGGACGACTGAAGCTTTCTTT. This sequence encodes CASSRTGTTEAFF.